This T cell receptor beta chain is from a study of T cell repertoires in cytomegalovirus infection. CDR3 length equals 14 residues. The germline V gene has CDR1 MNHNS and CDR2 SASEGT. With 1 base removed from V and 11 bases from J, the gap between germline ends came to 12 bases. This clonotype was observed a handful of times. Its antigen remains unknown. Each CDR3 protein gets one entry after TCRdb re-called the reads with MiXCR. The sample has about 78,000 distinct CDR3 sequences; roughly 37% are singletons. V usage is TRBV6-1 and J usage is TRBJ1-6, with D unresolved. Material: CD8+ T cells from cultured PBMCs, obtained from culture after CMV antigen stimulation. This receptor was identified in a human donor in good health (CMV status not recorded). Some clones in this sample may be carry-over from other donors' samples. DNA of the CDR3: TGTGCCAGCAGTGAAGTGGGAGGTTTAGCACCCCTCCACTTT. Amino acids: CASSEVGGLAPLHF.